The rows below give T cell receptor beta chains drawn from one sample of a study of T cell changes during pregnancy in multiple sclerosis. Libraries were prepared by immunoSEQ multiplex PCR; TCRdb keeps only in-frame clonotypes and omits some of them. This repertoire shows some 30,000 clones, 85% to 90% found once; its top ten account for more than 7.5%. This specimen was CD8+ T cells from peripheral blood mononuclear cells, taken in the second trimester of pregnancy. Receptor source: a female donor with multiple sclerosis, enrolled in a pregnancy study. CDR3s include the opening cysteine and the closing phenylalanine or tryptophan. D genes are given only for firm matches. The size entry is marked missing in some rows and otherwise reads once, few, many or a size class.

CDR3: CASSPRAGSRATGELFF; size: NA; D: NA; V: TRBV18
CDR3: CASSELGGSMNTEAFF; size: once; D: NA; V: TRBV2
CDR3: CASTWDRENNSPLHF; size: NA; D: TRBD1; V: TRBV2
CDR3: CASSQDRGLAVEQYF; size: once; D: TRBD2; V: TRBV4-2
CDR3: CASQKNAGGETQYF; size: NA; D: NA; V: TRBV18
CDR3: CASSVVSGGEQYF; size: NA; D: TRBD2; V: TRBV9
CDR3: CASSNFHGYTF; size: NA; D: NA; V: TRBV27
CDR3: CASSSGASYNEQFF; size: few; D: TRBD2; V: TRBV27
CDR3: CAWVYTDTQYF; size: NA; D: NA; V: TRBV30
CDR3: CASSVMEGLGGYTF; size: NA; D: NA; V: TRBV9
CDR3: CASSPEVARGDHEQYF; size: NA; D: NA; V: TRBV11-2
CDR3: CASSPGPATNEKLFF; size: few; D: NA; V: TRBV6-1
CDR3: CAATGVGERHTQYF; size: NA; D: TRBD1; V: TRBV10-3
CDR3: CASSLGSYNEQFF; size: NA; D: NA; V: TRBV7-9
CDR3: CATSRGLAGGPAF; size: NA; D: TRBD2; V: TRBV15
CDR3: CASSQGLAGSYEQYF; size: NA; D: TRBD2; V: TRBV6-1
CDR3: CASSSTGFTGELFF; size: NA; D: NA; V: TRBV28
CDR3: CASSYSAGGSYEQYF; size: few; D: TRBD1; V: TRBV6-5
CDR3: CASSITGVLETQYF; size: NA; D: TRBD1; V: TRBV5-5
CDR3: CASGILAGSYNEQFF; size: NA; D: TRBD2; V: TRBV27
CDR3: CASSVAETGQDNTEAFF; size: NA; D: TRBD1; V: TRBV9
CDR3: CASSGAGEVDTQYF; size: NA; D: TRBD2; V: TRBV6-1
CDR3: CASSDRGGANVLTF; size: few; D: NA; V: TRBV6-4
CDR3: CASSLVPGQGLTYEQYF; size: NA; D: TRBD1; V: TRBV5-1
CDR3: CACYSGGDNEQFF; size: once; D: TRBD2; V: TRBV30
CDR3: CASWSGGLQNEQFF; size: once; D: TRBD2; V: TRBV4-1
CDR3: CASSPIDISRGYTF; size: NA; D: NA; V: TRBV27
CDR3: CASSQDPGPAQPQHF; size: once; D: NA; V: TRBV4-1
CDR3: CASSPYRTWNNEQFF; size: NA; D: NA; V: TRBV9
CDR3: CASSFFPGVTEAFF; size: few; D: NA; V: TRBV5-1
CDR3: CASSLADPDTQYF; size: NA; D: NA; V: TRBV7-8
CDR3: CASSLGGRGSETQYF; size: once; D: NA; V: TRBV7-4
CDR3: CASSSHVEGQLLYNSPLHF; size: NA; D: TRBD1; V: TRBV7-9
CDR3: CASSRGGSGGTEAFF; size: few; D: NA; V: TRBV9
CDR3: CASSPFGTGQPSYGYTF; size: NA; D: NA; V: TRBV18
CDR3: CASSLSPQETQYF; size: NA; D: NA; V: TRBV7-9
CDR3: CASSGGLAGRETQYF; size: NA; D: TRBD2; V: TRBV9